This T cell receptor (beta chain) originates from a study of blood T cells in healthy people across ages. For the study at large: Capture by template switching was about one barcoded beta molecule per two T cells.

Germline V gene lookup returns CDR1 KGHDR and CDR2 SFDVKD. CDR3 size: 14 residues. V was cut by 5 bases and J by 4 bases, with 12 bases left in between. Total RNA was extracted at no less than 6 micrograms per sample. In the case of this clonotype: The antigen is not known.

Combining a sample-barcoded 5' primer with a J-beta primer mix, a second PCR ran for roughly 7 to 12 cycles. TCRdb re-analysed the 5' RACE reads in MiXCR, keeping a single row per CDR3 protein. The table lists more than 700,000 distinct CDR3 sequences, about 53% of them singletons. Study-wide results and limits: Changes in expanded clonotypes were possibly confounded, as the CMV status of donors was unknown.

The chain carries TRBV24-1 and TRBJ2-3; D perhaps matches TRBD2 (5 bases). This sequence was found in a man older than 75 in good health. Sequenced input: blood. CDR3 sequence: CATSASPEADTQYF. CDR3 DNA: TGTGCCACCAGTGCTAGCCCGGAGGCAGATACGCAGTATTTT.